These 17 T cell receptor beta chains came from one sample sequenced in a study of T cell responses to AZD1222 COVID-19 vaccine. The method was immunoSEQ multiplex PCR; TCRdb's version includes in-frame clones alone and lacks a portion of them. In the table there are about 66,000 clones, about 88% of which are singletons. Sequenced material: peripheral blood, taken on day 0 of AZD1222 vaccination. All receptors come from an adult in good health.

In DNA, the CDR3 is TGTGCCAGCAGTTACTTGGAGGGCAACTATGGCTACACCTTC. The encoded protein is CASSYLEGNYGYTF. The genes are TRBV6-9 and TRBJ1-2; no clear D gene. CDR3 size: 14 residues. Deletions cut 3 bases from V and 2 bases from J, with 10 bases between. Germline CDR1 and CDR2: MNHGY and SVAAGI.

The gene calls are TRBV7-9 and TRBJ1-2; D is possibly TRBD1 (6 bases). The V and J ends lost 3 bases and 0 bases respectively, with 14 bases between them. The CDR3 sequence is 16 residues long. Germline V gene lookup returns CDR1 SEHNR and CDR2 FQNEAQ (reference sequence). This CDR3 reads CASSLGLDRTNYGYTF. For the CDR3, the DNA is TGTGCCAGCAGCTTGGGACTGGACAGAACTAACTATGGCTACACCTTC.

Comments on this clone: The sample has other DNA sequences that encode this CDR3 too. The CDR3 region is CASSVVGVNTEAFF. The DNA of the CDR3 is TGTGCCAGCAGCGTAGTGGGGGTTAACACTGAAGCTTTCTTT. The rearrangement uses TRBV9 and TRBJ1-1; TRBD1 is a possible D gene (5 bases). CDR3 length equals 14 residues. With 0 bases removed from V and 2 bases from J, the gap between germline ends came to 8 bases. Germline V gene data show CDR1 as SGDLS and CDR2 as YYNGEE.

This clone appeared a single time. The gene calls are TRBV2 and TRBJ2-7; weak D call: TRBD1 (6 bases). The CDR3 totals 14 residues. Germline V gives CDR1 SNHLY, CDR2 FYNNEI. V lost 8 bases, J lost 2 bases, and 16 bases lay in between. In nucleotides, the CDR3 is TGTGCCAGCGAGGAACAGGGTCGTCCCTACGAGCAGTACTTC. The encoded protein is CASEEQGRPYEQYF.

The chain is built from TRBV28 and TRBJ2-7, with D uncertain. The V and J ends lost 6 bases and 0 bases respectively, with 15 bases between them. CDR1 is MDHEN and CDR2 is SYDVKM in the germline V gene. The CDR3 has 15 residues. CDR3: CASRSVTFSSYEQYF. The CDR3 bases are TGTGCCAGCAGATCCGTGACATTTTCCTCCTACGAGCAGTACTTC.

CDR3 sequence (DNA): TGTGCCAGCAGTCCCGACAGGGGATACTATGGCTACACCTTC. This sequence encodes CASSPDRGYYGYTF. This sequence joins TRBV2 and TRBJ1-2; TRBD1 matches at 8 bases. Germline values: CDR1 SNHLY, CDR2 FYNNEI. The CDR3 sequence is 14 residues long. J lost 3 bases, V lost 5 bases, and 5 bases had no gene match.

This sequence joins TRBV6-5 and TRBJ2-3, with D unresolved. This CDR3 comprises 15 residues. Germline CDR1 and CDR2: MNHEY and SVGAGI. Trimming took 2 bases from V and 2 from J, leaving 11 bases between them. The CDR3 region has the DNA TGTGCCAGCAGTTACAGGAATAGAGCCACAGATACGCAGTATTTT. Its translation is CASSYRNRATDTQYF.

This chain links TRBV6-5 with TRBJ1-1, with unresolved D. Trimming stripped 8 bases from V and 5 bases from J, with 15 bases between. The CDR3 has 13 amino acids. Germline CDR1 reads MNHEY; CDR2 reads SVGAGI. The CDR3 spells CASSSGPGTEAFF. DNA for the CDR3: TGTGCCAGCTCTTCCGGTCCGGGGACTGAAGCTTTCTTT.

This rearrangement joins TRBV19 to TRBJ1-4; TRBD1 aligns across 7 bases. The germline gives CDR1 LNHDA, CDR2 SQIVND (reference sequence). CDR3 length: 15 residues. The V segment lost 7 bases and the J segment 5 bases; nucleotides outside the gene matches: 10. CDR3 region: CASTYRGHGNEKLFF. DNA of the CDR3: TGTGCCAGTACCTACAGGGGCCACGGGAATGAAAAACTGTTTTTT.

This clone was seen just once. The chain carries TRBV19 and TRBJ1-4; D gene uncertain. Between the trimmed V and J ends, which lost 3 bases and 3 bases, there was a span of 8 bases. The germline V gene has CDR1 LNHDA and CDR2 SQIVND (reference sequence). The CDR3 totals 14 residues. In DNA, the CDR3 is TGTGCCAGTAGTATCGGCCGGCCTAATGAAAAACTGTTTTTT. It encodes CASSIGRPNEKLFF.

CDR3 in DNA: TGTGCCAGCAGTTTTGTTGGCAGGGTAGTATCTGGGGCCAACGTCCTGACTTTC. This encodes CASSFVGRVVSGANVLTF. This chain joins TRBV27 and TRBJ2-6; perhaps TRBD1 as D (5 bases). The germline CDR1 and CDR2 sequences are MNHEY and SMNVEV (reference sequence). This CDR3 is built from 18 residues. The V and J ends lost 3 bases and 1 base respectively, with 16 bases between them. The full variable domain, in which reference TRBV27 and TRBJ2-6 provide the parts outside the CDR3, is EAQVTQNPRYLITVTGKKLTVTCSQNMNHEYMSWYRQDPGLGLRQIYYSMNVEVTDKGDVPEGYKVSRKEKRNFPLILESPSPNQTSLYFCASSFVGRVVSGANVLTFGAGSRLTVL.

V gene TRBV29-1 combines with J gene TRBJ1-1; 8 bases are shared with TRBD1. Looked up from germline, CDR1 is SQVTM and CDR2 is ANQGSEA. V trimming: 8 bases; J trimming: 5 bases; junction bases outside the gene matches: 7. The CDR3 totals 12 residues. In DNA, the CDR3 is TGCAGCACTGGACAGGGCGAAACTGAAGCTTTCTTT. This translates into CSTGQGETEAFF.

This clone has only one observation. The genes are TRBV6-1 and TRBJ2-2; D perhaps matches TRBD1 (6 bases). Trimming took 5 bases from V and 5 from J, leaving 15 bases between them. The CDR3 covers 15 residues. Germline lookup yields CDR1 MNHNS and CDR2 SASEGT. CDR3 in amino acids: CASSFAGAGTGELFF. CDR3 DNA: TGTGCCAGCAGTTTTGCAGGGGCGGGTACCGGGGAGCTGTTTTTT.

The chain uses TRBV19 and TRBJ1-5, with D unresolved. The V end was cut by 3 bases, the J end by 4 bases, with 10 bases between. Germline values: CDR1 LNHDA, CDR2 SQIVND (reference sequence). This CDR3 spans 14 amino acids. The CDR3 DNA reads TGTGCCAGTAGTATGGTAATAGGGAATCAGCCCCAGCATTTT. This sequence encodes CASSMVIGNQPQHF. The whole variable domain, remainder taken from reference TRBV19 and TRBJ1-5, is DGGITQSPKYLFRKEGQNVTLSCEQNLNHDAMYWYRQDPGQGLRLIYYSQIVNDFQKGDIAEGYSVSREKKESFPLTVTSAQKNPTAFYLCASSMVIGNQPQHFGDGTRLSIL.

This clone is a singleton in its sample. The chain employs TRBV27 and TRBJ2-1; TRBD2 matches at 8 bases. With 5 bases clipped from V and 3 bases from J, the junction kept 9 bases outside the gene matches. This CDR3 spans 16 amino acids. Germline V gene data show CDR1 as MNHEY and CDR2 as SMNVEV (reference sequence). The CDR3 bases are TGTGCCAGCAGTACAGACAGTAGCGGGAACTACAATGAGCAGTTCTTC. Protein sequence: CASSTDSSGNYNEQFF.

V gene TRBV7-3 combines with J gene TRBJ2-1, with 13 bases aligning to TRBD2. The CDR3 extends over 16 amino acids. With 4 bases clipped from V and 4 bases from J, the junction kept 4 bases outside the gene matches. The germline V gene encodes CDR1 SGHTA and CDR2 FQGTGA. DNA for the CDR3: TGTGCCAGCAGCTCGGGACTAGCGGGACCATACAATGAGCAGTTCTTC. Protein product: CASSSGLAGPYNEQFF.

This sequence joins TRBV3-1 (or the pseudogene TRBV3-2) and TRBJ1-3, with D possibly TRBD1 on 5 matching bases. The V end lost 7 bases, the J end lost 4 bases, and 17 bases lay between the germline ends. In germline, CDR1 is LGHDT, CDR2 YNNKEL (reference sequence). This CDR3 contains 15 residues. The CDR3 reads CASTPTDARGNTIYF. Written as DNA, the CDR3 is TGTGCCAGCACCCCGACAGATGCGAGGGGAAACACCATATATTTT.